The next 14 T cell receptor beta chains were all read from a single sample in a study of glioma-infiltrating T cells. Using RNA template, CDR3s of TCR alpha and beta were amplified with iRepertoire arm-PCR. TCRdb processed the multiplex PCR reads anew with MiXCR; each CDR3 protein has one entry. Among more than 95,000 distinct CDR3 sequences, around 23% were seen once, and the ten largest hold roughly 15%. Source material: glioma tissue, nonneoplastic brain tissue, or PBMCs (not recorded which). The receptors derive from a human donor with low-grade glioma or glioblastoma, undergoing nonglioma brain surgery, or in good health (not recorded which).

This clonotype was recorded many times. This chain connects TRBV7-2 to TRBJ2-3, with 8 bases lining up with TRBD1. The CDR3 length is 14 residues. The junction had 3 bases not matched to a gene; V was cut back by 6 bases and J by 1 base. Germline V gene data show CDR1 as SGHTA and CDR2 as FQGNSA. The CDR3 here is CASRKGQGTDTQYF. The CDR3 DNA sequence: TGTGCCAGCAGAAAGGGACAGGGCACAGATACGCAGTATTTT.

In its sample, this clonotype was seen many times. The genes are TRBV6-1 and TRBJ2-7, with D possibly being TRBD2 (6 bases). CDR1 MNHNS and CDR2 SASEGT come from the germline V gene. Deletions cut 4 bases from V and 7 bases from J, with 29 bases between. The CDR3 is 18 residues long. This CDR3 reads CASSVGFWRLAADFEQYF. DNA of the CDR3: TGTGCCAGCAGTGTCGGTTTCTGGCGATTAGCGGCAGACTTTGAGCAGTACTTC.

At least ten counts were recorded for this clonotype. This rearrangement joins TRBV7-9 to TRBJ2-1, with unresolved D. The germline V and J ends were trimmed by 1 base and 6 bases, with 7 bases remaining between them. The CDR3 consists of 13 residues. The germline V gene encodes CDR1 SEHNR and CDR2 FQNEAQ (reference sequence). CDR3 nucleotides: TGTGCCAGCAGCTTAGGACCCACCAATGAGCAGTTCTTC. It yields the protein CASSLGPTNEQFF.

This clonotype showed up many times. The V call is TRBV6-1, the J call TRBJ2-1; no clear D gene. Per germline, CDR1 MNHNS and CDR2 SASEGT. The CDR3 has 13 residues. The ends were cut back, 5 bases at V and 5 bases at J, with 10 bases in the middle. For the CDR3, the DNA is TGTGCCAGCAGTCGTAGAGTAGACAATGAGCAGTTCTTC. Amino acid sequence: CASSRRVDNEQFF.

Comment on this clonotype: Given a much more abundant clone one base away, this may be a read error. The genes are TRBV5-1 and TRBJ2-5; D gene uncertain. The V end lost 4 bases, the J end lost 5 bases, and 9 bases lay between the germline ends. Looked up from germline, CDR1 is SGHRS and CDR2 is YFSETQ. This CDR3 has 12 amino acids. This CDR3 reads CASSQEPETQYF. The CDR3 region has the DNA TGCGCCAGCAGCCAGGAGCCGGAGACCCAGTACTTC.

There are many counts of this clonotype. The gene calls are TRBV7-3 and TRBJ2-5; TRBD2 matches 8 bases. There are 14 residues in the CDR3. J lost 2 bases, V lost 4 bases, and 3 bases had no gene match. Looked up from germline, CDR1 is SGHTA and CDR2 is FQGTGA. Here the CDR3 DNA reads TGTGCCAGCAGCTCGGGACTAGAACAAGAGACCCAGTACTTC. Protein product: CASSSGLEQETQYF. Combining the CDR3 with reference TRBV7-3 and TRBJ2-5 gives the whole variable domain GAGVSQTPSNKVTEKGKYVELRCDPISGHTALYWYRQSLGQGPEFLIYFQGTGAADDSGLPNDRFFAVRPEGSVSTLKIQRTERGDSAVYLCASSSGLEQETQYFGPGTRLLVL.

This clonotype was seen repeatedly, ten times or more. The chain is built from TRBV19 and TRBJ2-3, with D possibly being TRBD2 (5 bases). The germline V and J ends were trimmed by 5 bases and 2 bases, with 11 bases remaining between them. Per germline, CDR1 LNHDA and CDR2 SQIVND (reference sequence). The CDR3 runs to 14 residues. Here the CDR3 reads CASSPGLPTDTQYF. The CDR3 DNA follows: TGTGCCAGTAGTCCCGGACTTCCCACAGATACGCAGTATTTT. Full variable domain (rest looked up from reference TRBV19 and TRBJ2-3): DGGITQSPKYLFRKEGQNVTLSCEQNLNHDAMYWYRQDPGQGLRLIYYSQIVNDFQKGDIAEGYSVSREKKESFPLTVTSAQKNPTAFYLCASSPGLPTDTQYFGPGTRLTVL.

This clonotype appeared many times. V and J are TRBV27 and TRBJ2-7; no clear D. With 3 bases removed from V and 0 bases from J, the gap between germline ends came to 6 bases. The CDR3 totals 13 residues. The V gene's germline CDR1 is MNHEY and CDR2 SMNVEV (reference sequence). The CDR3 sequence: CASSFSSSYEQYF. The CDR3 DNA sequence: TGTGCCAGCAGTTTCTCTAGCTCCTACGAGCAGTACTTC.

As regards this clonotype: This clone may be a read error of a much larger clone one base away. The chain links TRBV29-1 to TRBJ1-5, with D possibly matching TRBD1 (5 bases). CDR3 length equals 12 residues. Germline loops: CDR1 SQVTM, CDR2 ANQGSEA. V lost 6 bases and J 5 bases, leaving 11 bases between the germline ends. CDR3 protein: CSVGTADQPQHF. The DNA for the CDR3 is TGCAGCGTAGGGACCGCGGATCAGCCCCAGCATTTT.

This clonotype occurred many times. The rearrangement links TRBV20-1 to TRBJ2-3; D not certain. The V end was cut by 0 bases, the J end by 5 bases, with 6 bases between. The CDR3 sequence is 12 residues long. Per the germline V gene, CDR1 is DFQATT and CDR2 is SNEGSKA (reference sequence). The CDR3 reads CSARESGDTQYF. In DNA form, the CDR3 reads TGCAGTGCTAGAGAAAGTGGAGATACGCAGTATTTT.

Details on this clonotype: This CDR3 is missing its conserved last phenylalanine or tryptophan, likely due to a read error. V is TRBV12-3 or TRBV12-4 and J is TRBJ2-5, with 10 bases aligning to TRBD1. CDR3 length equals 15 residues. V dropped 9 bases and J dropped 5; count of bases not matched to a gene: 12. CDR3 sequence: CASRGQGSGWETQYL. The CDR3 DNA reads TGTGCCAGTAGGGGACAGGGGTCAGGGTGGGAGACCCAGTACTTA.

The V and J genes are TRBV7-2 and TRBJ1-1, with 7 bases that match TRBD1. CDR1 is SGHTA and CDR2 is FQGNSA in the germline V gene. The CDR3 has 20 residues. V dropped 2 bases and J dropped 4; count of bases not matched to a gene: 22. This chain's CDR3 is CASSLSRYRGPLRPSTEAFF. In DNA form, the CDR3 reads TGTGCCAGCAGCTTAAGTCGGTACAGGGGACCCTTAAGACCGTCCACTGAAGCTTTCTTT.

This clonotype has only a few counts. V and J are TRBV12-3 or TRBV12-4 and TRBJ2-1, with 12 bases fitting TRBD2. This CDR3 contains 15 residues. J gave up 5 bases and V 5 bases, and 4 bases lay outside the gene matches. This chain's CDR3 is CASSPGLAGNNEQFF. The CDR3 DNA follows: TGTGCCAGCAGTCCGGGACTAGCGGGTAACAATGAGCAGTTCTTC.

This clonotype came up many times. The CDR3 region has the DNA TGTGCCAGCAGTTACTCCGGGACGGCCAACTCCTACGAGCAGTACTTC. Its translation: CASSYSGTANSYEQYF. The chain couples TRBV6-2 or TRBV6-3 to TRBJ2-7, with D perhaps assigned TRBD1 or TRBD2 (5 bases each). The germline V and J ends were trimmed by 0 bases and 0 bases, with 12 bases remaining between them. Germline lookup yields CDR1 MNHEY and CDR2 SVGEGT. The CDR3 loop spans 16 amino acids.